This T cell receptor (beta chain) emerged from a study of Ad26.COV2.S vaccination and SARS-CoV-2 variants. This CDR3 has 13 residues. Trimming left V 4 bases short and J 1 base short, with 4 bases between. The germline V gene encodes CDR1 LNHDA and CDR2 SQIVND (reference sequence). The method was immunoSEQ multiplex PCR; TCRdb's version includes in-frame clones alone and lacks a portion of them. The repertoire holds more than 300,000 clones, approximately 86% seen once, with approximately 2.2% in the top ten. The study's findings and limits: Placebo and vaccine recipients had non-spike TCR breadth that was similar.

As for this clone: The antigen is unknown.

Specified treatment: some 20 received Ad26.COV2.S at low or high dose, single or two shots; several received placebo; per-sample allocation not given. It was on day 63 after the first vaccine or placebo injection that samples were taken. This specimen consisted of peripheral blood, obtained in a trial of Ad26.COV2.S vaccine versus placebo. The receptor was isolated from a person between 18 and 65 years old who received the Ad26.COV2.S COVID-19 vaccine or a placebo. The V gene is TRBV19, the J gene TRBJ2-2; D not certain. The CDR3 nucleotides are TGTGCCAGTAGTACCGGGAACACCGGGGAGCTGTTTTTT. Residues: CASSTGNTGELFF.